These 21 T cell receptor beta chains came from one sample sequenced in a study of T cell repertoires in cytomegalovirus infection. TCRdb analysed the reads with MiXCR anew, one entry per CDR3 protein. The table lists roughly 720,000 distinct CDR3 sequences, about 40% of them singletons. Sequences were obtained from PBMCs. These receptors all stem from a human donor in good health (CMV status not recorded). Some clones in this sample may be carry-over from other donors' samples.

The chain carries TRBV7-8 and TRBJ2-2, with D tentatively TRBD1 (5 bases). In germline, CDR1 is SGHVS, CDR2 FQNEAQ. This CDR3 is built from 15 residues. V lost 3 bases to trimming and J lost 4 bases, with 12 bases between them. CDR3 sequence reads: CASSLSTGRTGELFF. CDR3 DNA sequence: TGTGCCAGCAGCTTGTCTACAGGCCGCACCGGGGAGCTGTTTTTT.

This clonotype was picked up a small number of times. The chain joins TRBV20-1 to TRBJ2-3; 7 nucleotides agree with TRBD1. Germline values: CDR1 DFQATT, CDR2 SNEGSKA (reference sequence). The CDR3 consists of 14 residues. Trimming took 5 bases from V and 6 from J; bases not matched to a gene: 11. The CDR3 loop reads CSAYRTGGVDTQYF. The CDR3 bases are TGCAGTGCTTATCGGACAGGAGGTGTGGATACGCAGTATTTT.

This clonotype was picked up many times. The rearrangement uses TRBV7-4 and TRBJ1-5; D uncertain. Germline V gene data show CDR1 as SGHVT and CDR2 as SQSDAQ. The CDR3 runs 18 residues. V lost 2 bases and J lost 2, with 19 bases in between. As DNA, the CDR3 is TGTGCCAGCAGCTTATCCGTGGCGGGCAGCCTTGGCAATCAGCCCCAGCATTTT. Translating gives CASSLSVAGSLGNQPQHF.

In this sample, this clonotype turned up a few times. The rearrangement links TRBV18 to TRBJ2-7, with D unclear. V was clipped by 0 bases and J by 0 bases, with 12 bases between them. The germline gives CDR1 KGHSH, CDR2 LQKENI. The CDR3 sequence is 16 residues long. The CDR3: CASSPPEPVSSYEQYF. DNA of the CDR3: TGTGCCAGCTCACCACCGGAACCAGTGAGCTCCTACGAGCAGTACTTC.

This clonotype was picked up a small number of times. CDR3 in amino acids: CASSLVPDYEQFF. DNA for the CDR3: TGTGCCAGCAGCTTAGTACCAGACTATGAGCAGTTCTTC. The J gene is TRBJ2-1, the V gene TRBV7-9, with unresolved D. Germline loops: CDR1 SEHNR, CDR2 FQNEAQ (reference sequence). V was cut by 1 base and J by 8 bases, with 9 bases left in between. This CDR3 region has 13 residues.

This clonotype was observed many times. The chain combines TRBV7-2 with TRBJ2-5; possibly TRBD2 for D (6 bases). V was pared by 4 bases and J by 2 bases, with 11 bases between. CDR1 is SGHTA and CDR2 is FQGNSA in the germline V gene. The CDR3 length is 14 residues. The CDR3 bases are TGTGCCAGCAGCTCCTGGGGACTTCAAGAGACCCAGTACTTC. This encodes CASSSWGLQETQYF.

This chain uses TRBV6-5 with TRBJ1-2; 7 bases are shared with TRBD1. This CDR3 region has 16 residues. CDR1 is MNHEY and CDR2 is SVGAGI in the germline V gene. Trimming cost V 0 bases and J 1 base; bases outside gene matches: 5. The CDR3 reads CASSYSRQGVNYGYTF. For the CDR3, the DNA is TGTGCCAGCAGTTACTCGCGGCAGGGGGTTAACTATGGCTACACCTTC.

This clonotype has more than one count but fewer than ten. The chain recombines TRBV2 with TRBJ1-1; 7 bases map to TRBD1. CDR1 SNHLY and CDR2 FYNNEI come from the germline V gene. V lost 6 bases and J lost 1; bases outside the gene matches: 5. This CDR3 spans 14 amino acids. The CDR3 region has the DNA TGTGCCAGCAGGGAGACAGGGAAGAACACTGAAGCTTTCTTT. Translated: CASRETGKNTEAFF.

The rearrangement links TRBV5-1 to TRBJ2-5, with TRBD2 matching 8 bases. With 5 bases clipped from V and 4 bases from J, the junction kept 7 bases outside the gene matches. This CDR3 has 14 residues. Germline V gene data show CDR1 as SGHRS and CDR2 as YFSETQ. CDR3 sequence: CASRDGGVGETQYF. DNA of the CDR3: TGCGCCAGCAGGGACGGGGGGGTCGGAGAGACCCAGTACTTC.

The chain combines TRBV4-1 with TRBJ2-2, with D possibly TRBD2 on 5 matching bases. CDR3 length: 16 residues. CDR1 MGHRA and CDR2 YSYEKL come from the germline V gene. The V end was cut by 2 bases, the J end by 3 bases, with 13 bases between. The CDR3 nucleotides read TGCGCCAGCAGCCAAAAAACGGGAAGTTACACCGGGGAGCTGTTTTTT. Translation: CASSQKTGSYTGELFF.

The chain links TRBV2 to TRBJ2-1; TRBD2 matches at 8 bases. J gave up 2 bases and V 6 bases, and 9 bases lay outside the gene matches. Per germline, CDR1 SNHLY and CDR2 FYNNEI. The CDR3 covers 16 residues. CDR3 sequence reads: CASRDRTSRTYNEQFF. The CDR3 nucleotides are TGTGCCAGCAGAGATAGGACTAGCCGGACCTACAATGAGCAGTTCTTC.

The genes are TRBV10-3 and TRBJ2-3, with 7 bases aligning to TRBD2. The V and J ends lost 0 bases and 4 bases, in that order; junction bases with no gene match: 4. This CDR3 spans 15 amino acids. CDR1 is ENHRY and CDR2 is SYGVKD in the germline V gene. The DNA for the CDR3 is TGTGCCATCAGTGAGTCTGGGGGGGAGTCAGATACGCAGTATTTT. Its translation: CAISESGGESDTQYF.

J is TRBJ1-2 and V is TRBV6-5; TRBD1 matches 9 bases. V was clipped by 6 bases and J by 8 bases; unmatched bases: 7. CDR1 MNHEY and CDR2 SVGAGI come from the germline V gene. There are 13 residues in the CDR3. The CDR3 is CASSRNRGQGYTF. The CDR3 DNA reads as TGTGCCAGCAGCCGAAACAGGGGGCAGGGCTACACCTTC.

The chain employs TRBV7-2 and TRBJ2-1; 7 bases are shared with TRBD2. J was trimmed by 4 bases and V by 4 bases; bases with no gene match: 7. CDR1 SGHTA and CDR2 FQGNSA come from the germline V gene. The CDR3 covers 15 residues. The CDR3 loop is CASSSDSGGYNEQFF. For the CDR3, the DNA is TGTGCCAGCAGCTCGGACTCGGGAGGATACAATGAGCAGTTCTTC.

V gene TRBV5-5 combines with J gene TRBJ1-2, with D possibly being TRBD1 (6 bases). The CDR3 length is 13 residues. The germline V and J ends were trimmed by 3 bases and 7 bases, with 13 bases remaining between them. Germline V gene lookup returns CDR1 SGHKS and CDR2 YYEKEE (reference sequence). CDR3 sequence: CASSSTGLTGYTF. CDR3 coding DNA: TGTGCCAGCAGCTCGACAGGCCTGACTGGCTACACCTTC.

The chain employs TRBV4-1 and TRBJ1-1; D gene uncertain. Germline V gene data show CDR1 as MGHRA and CDR2 as YSYEKL. V was clipped by 0 bases and J by 6 bases, with 8 bases between them. The CDR3 length is 13 residues. The CDR3 DNA is TGCGCCAGCAGCCAAGATCCTGCGTCTGAAGCTTTCTTT. This encodes CASSQDPASEAFF.

This clonotype was observed a handful of times. This chain connects TRBV6-2 or TRBV6-3 to TRBJ1-4; D remains ambiguous. This CDR3 has 18 amino acids. The germline V and J ends were trimmed by 2 bases and 7 bases, with 23 bases remaining between them. Germline lookup yields CDR1 MNHEY and CDR2 SVGEGT. CDR3 loop: CASSYPDPKPSGGEKLFF. The DNA of the CDR3 is TGTGCCAGCAGTTACCCGGACCCTAAACCCAGCGGCGGTGAAAAACTGTTTTTT.

This clonotype was found many times. The genes are TRBV20-1 and TRBJ1-6; D remains unclear. The V end lost 2 bases, the J end lost 7 bases, and 9 bases lay between the germline ends. This CDR3 spans 13 amino acids. The germline gives CDR1 DFQATT, CDR2 SNEGSKA (reference sequence). CDR3 sequence: CSARFRWNSPLHF. CDR3 coding DNA: TGCAGTGCTAGATTCAGGTGGAATTCACCCCTCCACTTT.

This clonotype was found a few times. The rearrangement links TRBV6-5 to TRBJ2-1, with D uncertain. This CDR3 is built from 16 residues. With 6 bases removed from V and 8 bases from J, the gap between germline ends came to 23 bases. CDR1 MNHEY and CDR2 SVGAGI come from the germline V gene. DNA of the CDR3: TGTGCCAGCAGCCACGTTGTGGCGACCCCCCCCGATGAGCAGTTCTTC. This encodes CASSHVVATPPDEQFF.

This clonotype came up a few times. The chain uses TRBV6-6 and TRBJ1-1; D might be TRBD1 (5 bases). Germline CDR1 is MNHNY and CDR2 is SVGAGI (reference sequence). The V end lost 7 bases, the J end lost 7 bases, and 22 bases lay between the germline ends. This CDR3 has 15 amino acids. The CDR3 coding sequence is TGTGCCAGCAACTTAAGGGGCAGTTCAGACTATGAAGCTTTCTTT. This gives the protein CASNLRGSSDYEAFF.

Details on this clonotype: A read error may be the cause here, since a much bigger clone is one base away. The gene calls are TRBV28 and TRBJ2-3; 8 bases line up with TRBD2. Germline V gene sequence: CDR1 MDHEN, CDR2 SYDVKM. CDR3 length equals 17 residues. CDR3 in DNA: TGTGCCAGCAGCCCCCTCGGGATTAGCGGGATCACAGATACGCAGAATTTT. Translated: CASSPLGISGITDTQNF.